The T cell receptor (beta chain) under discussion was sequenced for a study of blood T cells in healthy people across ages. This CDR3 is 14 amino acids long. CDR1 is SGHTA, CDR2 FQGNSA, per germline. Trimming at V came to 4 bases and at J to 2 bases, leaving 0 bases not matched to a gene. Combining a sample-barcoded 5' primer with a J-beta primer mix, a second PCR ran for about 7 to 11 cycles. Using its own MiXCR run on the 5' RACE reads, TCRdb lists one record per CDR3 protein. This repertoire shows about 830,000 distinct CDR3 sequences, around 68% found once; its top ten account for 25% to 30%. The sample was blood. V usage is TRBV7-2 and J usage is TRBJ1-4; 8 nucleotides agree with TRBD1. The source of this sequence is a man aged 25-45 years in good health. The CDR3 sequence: CASSYRGTNEKLFF. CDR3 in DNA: TGTGCCAGCAGCTACAGGGGGACTAATGAAAAACTGTTTTTT.